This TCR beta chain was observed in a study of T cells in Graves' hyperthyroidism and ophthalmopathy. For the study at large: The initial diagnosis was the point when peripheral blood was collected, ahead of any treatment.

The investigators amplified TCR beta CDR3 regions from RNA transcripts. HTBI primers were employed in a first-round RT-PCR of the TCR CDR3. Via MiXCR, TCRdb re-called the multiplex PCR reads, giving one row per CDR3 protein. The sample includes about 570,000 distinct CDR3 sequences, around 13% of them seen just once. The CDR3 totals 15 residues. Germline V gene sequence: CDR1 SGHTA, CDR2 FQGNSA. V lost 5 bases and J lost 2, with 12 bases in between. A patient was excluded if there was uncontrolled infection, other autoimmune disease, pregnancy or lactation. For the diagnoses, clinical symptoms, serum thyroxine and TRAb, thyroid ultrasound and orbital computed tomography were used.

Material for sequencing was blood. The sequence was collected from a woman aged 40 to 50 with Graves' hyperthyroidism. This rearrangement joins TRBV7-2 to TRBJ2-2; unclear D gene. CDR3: CTSSQTGVNTGELFF. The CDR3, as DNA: TGTACCAGCAGCCAAACTGGGGTCAACACCGGGGAGCTGTTTTTT.